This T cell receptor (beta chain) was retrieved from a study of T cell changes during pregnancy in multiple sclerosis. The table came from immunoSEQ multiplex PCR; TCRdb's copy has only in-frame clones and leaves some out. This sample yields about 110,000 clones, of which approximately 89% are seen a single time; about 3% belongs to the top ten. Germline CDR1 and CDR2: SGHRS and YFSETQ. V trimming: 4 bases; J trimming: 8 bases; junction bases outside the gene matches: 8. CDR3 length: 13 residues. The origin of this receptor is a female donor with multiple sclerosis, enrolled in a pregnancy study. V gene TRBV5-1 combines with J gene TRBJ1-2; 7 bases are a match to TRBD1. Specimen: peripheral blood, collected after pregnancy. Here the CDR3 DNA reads TGCGCCAGCAGCCCGGGAACAGGGGAAGGCTACACCTTC. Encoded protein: CASSPGTGEGYTF.